What follows are 8 T cell receptor beta chains derived from one specimen sequenced in a study of T cells in Graves' hyperthyroidism and ophthalmopathy. Amplified TCR beta CDR3 regions came from RNA transcripts. Primed by the HTBI set, a first-round RT-PCR was run on the TCR CDR3. TCRdb used MiXCR to reprocess the multiplex PCR reads, holding one entry per CDR3 protein. The repertoire consists of 250,000 to 300,000 distinct CDR3 sequences, with approximately 15% occurring once and the leading ten covering around 55%. Material: blood. All receptors come from a woman between 55 and 75 years old with Graves' ophthalmopathy.

This rearrangement joins TRBV13 to TRBJ2-1; 9 nucleotides align to TRBD1. The CDR3 covers 14 residues. The J segment lost 10 bases and the V segment lost 3 bases, leaving 7 bases of the junction unmatched. Germline CDR1 and CDR2: PRHDT and FYEKMQ (reference sequence). The CDR3 loop is CASSLTGGSYEQFF. As DNA, the CDR3 is TGTGCCAGCAGCTTGACAGGGGGATCCTACGAGCAGTTCTTC.

V gene TRBV19 combines with J gene TRBJ2-3, with D possibly being TRBD1 (7 bases). The CDR3 has 16 amino acids. From germline, CDR1 is LNHDA and CDR2 SQIVND (reference sequence). Trimming cost V 5 bases and J 5 bases, with 20 bases left between them. The CDR3 sequence: CASSYSRGRIRDTQYF. Written as DNA, the CDR3 is TGTGCCAGTAGTTATTCCAGGGGGAGGATAAGAGATACGCAGTATTTT.

There are many counts of this clonotype. A much larger clone lies one base from this, so it may be a read error. This chain links TRBV28 with TRBJ2-1; 7 bases fit TRBD1. The CDR3 contains 13 residues. V was clipped by 7 bases and J by 4 bases; unmatched bases: 4. Germline V gives CDR1 MDHEN, CDR2 SYDVKM. Here the CDR3 DNA reads TGTGCCAGCAAGGGGGCTGGGTACAATGAGCAGTTCTTC. This translates into CASKGAGYNEQFF.

This clonotype was counted many times. The CDR3 region has the DNA TGTGCCTGGAACAAGAGGGGGAACAATGAAAAACTGTTTTTT. Translation: CAWNKRGNNEKLFF. The J gene is TRBJ1-4, the V gene TRBV30; perhaps TRBD1 as D (6 bases). The length of the CDR3 is 14 residues. CDR1 is GTSNPN and CDR2 is SVGIG in the germline V gene (reference sequence). V gave up 4 bases and J gave up 5 bases, with 14 bases separating them.

The chain is built from TRBV24-1 and TRBJ2-2, with a tentative D call TRBD2 (6 bases). The V end was cut by 1 base, the J end by 2 bases, with 19 bases between. Germline V gene lookup returns CDR1 KGHDR and CDR2 SFDVKD. The CDR3 spans 19 residues. The CDR3 DNA follows: TGTGCCACCAGTGATTTTTCCACCGGGGCGGGGATAAACACCGGGGAGCTGTTTTTT. This gives the protein CATSDFSTGAGINTGELFF.

The J gene is TRBJ2-5, the V gene TRBV18, with a tentative D call TRBD1 (5 bases). Germline V gives CDR1 KGHSH, CDR2 LQKENI. V gave up 0 bases and J gave up 4 bases, with 12 bases separating them. This CDR3 spans 15 amino acids. For the CDR3, the DNA is TGTGCCAGCTCACCACCTCAAGGGGCCGGAGAGACCCAGTACTTC. This codes for CASSPPQGAGETQYF.

This clonotype was picked up many times. J is TRBJ2-3 and V is TRBV14; TRBD1 agrees at 9 bases. This CDR3 region has 16 residues. After removal of 4 bases from V and 4 bases from J, the junction contained 9 bases not matched to a gene. Germline CDR1 reads SGHDN; CDR2 reads FVKESK. This CDR3 reads CASSPYTTGGADTQYF. In DNA form, the CDR3 reads TGTGCCAGCAGCCCCTACACAACAGGGGGCGCAGATACGCAGTATTTT.

This clonotype was seen repeatedly, ten times or more. The gene calls are TRBV6-2 or TRBV6-3 and TRBJ1-1; 7 positions agree with TRBD1. The CDR3 is 13 residues long. Trimming took 3 bases from V and 5 from J; bases not matched to a gene: 3. Germline V gene data show CDR1 as MNHEY and CDR2 as SVGEGT. CDR3 sequence (DNA): TGTGCCAGCAGTTATGTCAGGGGGACTGAAGCTTTCTTT. Translating gives CASSYVRGTEAFF.